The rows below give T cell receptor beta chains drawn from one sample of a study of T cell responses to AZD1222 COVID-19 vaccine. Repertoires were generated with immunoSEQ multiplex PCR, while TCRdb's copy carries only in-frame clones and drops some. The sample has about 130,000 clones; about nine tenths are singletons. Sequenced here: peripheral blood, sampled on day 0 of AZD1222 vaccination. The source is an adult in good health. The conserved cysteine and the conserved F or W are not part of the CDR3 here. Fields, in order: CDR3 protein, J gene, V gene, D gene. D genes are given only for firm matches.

CDR3 protein: ASSIKEARRNQPQH
J gene: TRBJ1-5
V gene: TRBV19
D gene: .

CDR3 protein: ASSWTYNEQF
J gene: TRBJ2-1
V gene: TRBV5-5
D gene: .

CDR3 protein: ASSLARGSSGNTIY
J gene: TRBJ1-3
V gene: TRBV7-6
D gene: TRBD1

CDR3 protein: ASSEGGFGFKTEAF
J gene: TRBJ1-1
V gene: TRBV25-1
D gene: .

CDR3 protein: ASSLPHGRPYGYT
J gene: TRBJ1-2
V gene: TRBV19
D gene: .

CDR3 protein: ASSGTGAVYNEQF
J gene: TRBJ2-1
V gene: TRBV19
D gene: TRBD1

CDR3 protein: ASSYGVSSYEQY
J gene: TRBJ2-7
V gene: TRBV6-5
D gene: .

CDR3 protein: ASSVGVPSSYEQY
J gene: TRBJ2-7
V gene: TRBV9
D gene: .

CDR3 protein: AIGPGNQPQH
J gene: TRBJ1-5
V gene: TRBV28
D gene: .

CDR3 protein: ASSIEPDGAPYGYT
J gene: TRBJ1-2
V gene: TRBV19
D gene: .

CDR3 protein: ASRPTGLAGGLQY
J gene: TRBJ2-7
V gene: TRBV7-2
D gene: TRBD2

CDR3 protein: ATGQGATGELF
J gene: TRBJ2-2
V gene: TRBV24-1
D gene: TRBD1

CDR3 protein: ASSRPVGQGFEQY
J gene: TRBJ2-7
V gene: TRBV7-9
D gene: .

CDR3 protein: ASSLDRATYEQY
J gene: TRBJ2-7
V gene: TRBV5-1
D gene: .

CDR3 protein: AISEPQRRTARQETQY
J gene: TRBJ2-5
V gene: TRBV10-3
D gene: .